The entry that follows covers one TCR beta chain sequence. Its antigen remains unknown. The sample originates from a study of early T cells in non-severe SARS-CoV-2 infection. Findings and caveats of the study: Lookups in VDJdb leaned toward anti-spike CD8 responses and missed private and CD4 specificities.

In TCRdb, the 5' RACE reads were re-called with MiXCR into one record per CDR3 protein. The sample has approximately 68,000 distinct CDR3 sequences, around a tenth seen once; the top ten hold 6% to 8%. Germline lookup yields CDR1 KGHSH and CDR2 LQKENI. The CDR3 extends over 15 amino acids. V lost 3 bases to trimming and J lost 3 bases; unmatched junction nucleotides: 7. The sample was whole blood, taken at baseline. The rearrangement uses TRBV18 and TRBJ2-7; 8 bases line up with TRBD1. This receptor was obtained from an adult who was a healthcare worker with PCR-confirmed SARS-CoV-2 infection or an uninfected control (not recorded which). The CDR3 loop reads CASSPSDRAGYEQYF. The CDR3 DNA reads TGTGCCAGCTCACCCTCGGACAGGGCCGGCTACGAGCAGTACTTC.